This TCR beta chain was sequenced in a study of blood T cell repertoires in COVID-19. Turning to the study itself: Acute-phase and convalescent COVID-19 samples originated in the United States, Italy and Spain. T cells, B-cell-depleted T cells, or PBMCs supplied cDNA or gDNA.

A few counts support this clone. Libraries were prepared by immunoSEQ multiplex PCR; TCRdb keeps only in-frame clonotypes and omits some of them. Of over 200,000 clones listed, around 82% are singletons. The sequence derives from a woman in her 50s with acute or convalescent COVID-19. Specimen: peripheral blood.

The CDR3, as DNA: TGCGCCAGCAGTGGAGGACAGGGAGAAGCCTACAATGAGCAGTTCTTC. Translated: CASSGGQGEAYNEQFF. The V and J genes are TRBV10-1 and TRBJ2-1; 8 bases align to TRBD1. CDR1 is WNHNN, CDR2 SYGVQD, per germline (reference sequence). V was clipped by 4 bases and J by 2 bases; unmatched bases: 7. This CDR3 comprises 16 residues.